Given below is one TCR beta chain in context. The data were obtained in a study of CD8 T cells in Susac syndrome. CDR1 and CDR2 from the germline V gene are GTSNPN and SVGIG (reference sequence). The CDR3 sequence is 12 residues long. V lost 0 bases, J lost 4 bases, and 5 bases lay in between. RNA was extracted with the RNeasy kit, and a quantity of roughly 0.45 to 1 ug was reverse transcribed using random hexamers. One entry per CDR3 protein results from TCRdb running MiXCR on the immunoSEQ multiplex PCR reads. The sample records about 210,000 distinct CDR3 sequences, 85% to 95% being singletons. This receptor was taken from a human donor in good health. What was sequenced was CD4+ T cells from PBMCs. The chain recombines TRBV30 with TRBJ2-3, with no clear D. The CDR3 DNA sequence: TGTGCCTGGAGTGTAGTCGCAGATACGCAGTATTTT. Its translation: CAWSVVADTQYF.